Listed below are T cell receptor beta chains from one sample, sequenced in a study of molecular identifiers for immune sequencing clone quantification. Each CDR3 protein gets one entry after TCRdb re-called the PCR reads with MiXCR. The table shows about 510,000 distinct CDR3 sequences, with 25% occurring only once. The source material was naive CD8+ T cells from blood, with Jurkat cell RNA spiked in. These receptors were collected from a human donor in good health. Some libraries in this study had Jurkat cell RNA spiked in. CDR3s include the opening cysteine and the closing phenylalanine or tryptophan. Expanded clones get a size class; other rows say once, few or many, or leave the size out.

CDR3 | size | V
CASSLGTAPYEQYF | many | TRBV5-4
CAWSVSGAIYEQYF | . | TRBV30
CASSPDPTDSPLHF | many | TRBV7-9
CASSFSGGDYEQYF | few | TRBV7-2
CASSMGDEVMAKNIQYF | few | TRBV21-1
CAWSVGGDTQYF | many | TRBV30
CANLPQDEAFF | many | TRBV7-9
CASSVLDKPYEQYF | . | TRBV9
CASSLAIPGSTEAFF | many | TRBV5-1
CASSSPGTFYEQYF | few | TRBV7-2
CASSRDTSLYEQYF | . | TRBV6-2/TRBV6-3
CASSTWGTEAFF | many | TRBV12-3/TRBV12-4
CASSNIGATGVAYEQYF | once | TRBV19
CASSQVASGQYNEQFF | . | TRBV4-1
CAISESGGTDTQYF | many | TRBV10-3
CASSSDRGLVHSETQYF | . | TRBV28
CASSRTGQEAFF | . | TRBV27
CSAGRTSGTYNEQFF | few | TRBV20-1
CASSLQGRERNYGYTF | . | TRBV14
CASSLLSEETQYF | . | TRBV5-6
CASSSPGASEQYF | many | TRBV5-4
CSVEDPGTGTHNLAFF | many | TRBV29-1
CASSYGRYQETRYF | . | TRBV6-6
CASSPGQGIGEAFF | many | TRBV7-9
CSARGRSSYEQHF | . | TRBV20-1
CSARDKGQGSFNSPLHF | few | TRBV20-1
CASSQDISGSYEQYF | many | TRBV4-3
CASSSRLAPSTDTQYF | . | TRBV11-2
CSVEGFGGEYEQYF | few | TRBV29-1
CASSLVYGEGSPLHF | many | TRBV5-1
CASARGGDTEAFF | . | TRBV7-9
CASSFRAGANEKLFF | . | TRBV28
CASSYSGRPQETQYF | . | TRBV5-1
CASSLQQGVNTEAFF | few | TRBV6-1
CSARGTSGYTDTQYF | many | TRBV29-1
CASSLAWQPDYEQYF | . | TRBV5-8
CASSQDMRGLNTEAFF | many | TRBV4-3
CASSRVDWGREETQYF | few | TRBV7-9
CASSQGTQGAGTEAFF | many | TRBV4-3
CASSDSKPFSGVYEQYF | few | TRBV6-4
CASTRTSGGRSTTDTQYF | many | TRBV5-4
CASSPSAGKQFF | few | TRBV19
CASSLGPGWGKYNEQFF | . | TRBV11-2
CSARDGTSAIVADTQYF | few | TRBV20-1
CAISESRDTPHTDTQYF | . | TRBV10-3
CASSLGSGVFYEQYF | few | TRBV5-1
CASSEDGYVNSPLHF | many | TRBV9
CASSQDLKTELNTEAFF | few | TRBV3-1
CASSESGSGNQPQHF | many | TRBV10-2
CASSNNRGKYEQYF | few | TRBV28
CASLQGAGYEQYF | . | TRBV6-1
CASAASGRQQYNEQFF | . | TRBV11-3
CASSEQGPYNEQFF | . | TRBV10-1
CSVEGRELEQYF | few | TRBV29-1
CASSPPSSGDSTDTQYF | few | TRBV4-2
CATSDLQAGADEQFF | many | TRBV24-1
CATSAGLTGELFF | . | TRBV24-1
CSASVAGDTYNEQFF | many | TRBV20-1
CTSSSGHGRGLVYGYTF | . | TRBV6-5